In this sample, the clone carrying this T cell receptor (beta chain) turned up many times. The antigen remains unidentified. The data were taken from a study of neurological immune-mediated disorders. Study outcomes and limitations: None of the CDR3 amino acid sequences found in expanded clones was shared across subjects. This suggests that the TCR-beta repertoires were private in all groups. Phylogenetic analysis grouped 18 of 34 multiple sclerosis patients' repertoires together, suggesting a possible repertoire signature.

Trimming took off 1 base at V and 2 bases at J, with 12 bases between the two ends. Germline assignment: CDR1 LGHNA and CDR2 YSLEER. This CDR3 is 15 amino acids long. MiXCR, applied by TCRdb to the 5' RACE reads, yields one record per CDR3 protein. The sample includes 60,000 to 80,000 distinct CDR3 sequences, less than 6% of them seen just once. This chain connects TRBV4-3 to TRBJ2-7; possible D gene TRBD1, 6 bases. The sample taken for sequencing was PBMCs. The clonotype was recovered from a woman aged 50 to 60 with multiple sclerosis. CDR3 DNA sequence: TGCGCCAGCAGCCAAGTACTGGGGGCCACCTACGAGCAGTACTTC. Encoded protein: CASSQVLGATYEQYF.